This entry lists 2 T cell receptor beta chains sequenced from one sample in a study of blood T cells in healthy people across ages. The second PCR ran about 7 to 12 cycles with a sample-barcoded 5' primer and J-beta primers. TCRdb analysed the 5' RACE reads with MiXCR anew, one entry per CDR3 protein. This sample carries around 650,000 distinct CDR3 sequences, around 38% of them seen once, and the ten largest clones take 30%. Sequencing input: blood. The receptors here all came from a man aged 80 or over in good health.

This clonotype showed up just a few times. CDR3 amino acids: CASSLDSGDRGLSTDTQYF. CDR3 in DNA: TGTGCCAGCAGTTTAGACTCTGGTGACAGGGGGTTATCCACAGATACGCAGTATTTT. The chain is built from TRBV12-3 or TRBV12-4 and TRBJ2-3; 9 bases line up with TRBD1. V was pared by 1 base and J by 2 bases, with 13 bases of the junction left unmatched. CDR3 length: 19 residues.

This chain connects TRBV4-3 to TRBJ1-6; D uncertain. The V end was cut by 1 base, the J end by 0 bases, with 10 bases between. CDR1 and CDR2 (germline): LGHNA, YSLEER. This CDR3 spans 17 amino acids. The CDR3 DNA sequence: TGCGCCAGCAGCCAAGCGACACCGAGCTCCTATAATTCACCCCTCCACTTT. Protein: CASSQATPSSYNSPLHF.